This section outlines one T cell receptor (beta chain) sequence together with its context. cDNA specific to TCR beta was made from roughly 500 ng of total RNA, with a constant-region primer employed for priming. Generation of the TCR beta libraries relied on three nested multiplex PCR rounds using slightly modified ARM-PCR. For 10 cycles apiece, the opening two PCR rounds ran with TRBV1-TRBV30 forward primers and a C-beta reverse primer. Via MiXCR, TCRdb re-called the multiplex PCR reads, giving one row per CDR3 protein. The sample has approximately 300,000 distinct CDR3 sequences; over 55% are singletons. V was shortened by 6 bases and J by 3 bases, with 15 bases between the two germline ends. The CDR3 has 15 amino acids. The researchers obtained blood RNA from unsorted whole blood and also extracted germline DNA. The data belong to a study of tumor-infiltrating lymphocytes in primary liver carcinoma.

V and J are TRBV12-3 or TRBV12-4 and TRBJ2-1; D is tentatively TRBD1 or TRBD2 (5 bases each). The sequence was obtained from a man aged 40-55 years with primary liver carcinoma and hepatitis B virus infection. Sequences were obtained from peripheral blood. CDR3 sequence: CASSLIGTIYNEQFF. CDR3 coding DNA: TGTGCCAGCAGCTTAATCGGGACGATCTACAATGAGCAGTTCTTC.